Included here is one TCR beta chain sequence, with context. What it binds is not known. This sample stems from a study of cytomegalovirus exposure and HLA in healthy donors. The CDR3 is 13 residues long. The V end was cut by 3 bases, the J end by 2 bases, with 8 bases between. Germline CDR1 MGHRA, CDR2 YSYEKL. Overall study findings and caveats: Indistinguishability led to the exclusion of some V segments, TRBV6-2 and TRBV6-3 included. In a later analysis, TCR beta V- and J-gene trimming showed a link to a missense DCLRE1C variant.

PCR primers comprised 60 Vbeta and 13 Jbeta primers. Method: immunoSEQ multiplex PCR; TCRdb's copy keeps in-frame clones and lacks some. The sample holds 110,000 to 150,000 clones, 77% seen once. This rearrangement joins TRBV4-1 to TRBJ2-7; no firm D call. The sequencing input was PBMCs. This sequence was found in a woman aged 50 to 65 in good health and CMV-seronegative. The CDR3 DNA follows: TGCGCCAGCAGCCACTCAGTTACCTACGAGCAGTACTTC. This codes for CASSHSVTYEQYF.